The present entry profiles one T cell receptor beta chain with its context. The antigen is unknown. This entry belongs to a study of post-analysis software for immune sequencing data. Study-wide findings and caveats: Compared with controls, patients had more of about 5 TRBV segments, including TRBV5-6, TRBV5-1 and TRBV20-1.

Libraries were made from TCR beta cDNA, and they carried unique molecular identifiers. TCRdb reprocessed the PCR reads with MiXCR, giving one entry per CDR3 protein. The table lists about 500,000 distinct CDR3 sequences, around 40% of them singletons. Germline loops: CDR1 SGHRS, CDR2 YFSETQ. Trimming stripped 4 bases from V and 0 bases from J, with 17 bases between. This CDR3 is built from 16 residues. This chain connects TRBV5-1 to TRBJ2-7, with D perhaps matching TRBD1 or TRBD2 (6 bases each). This TCR was sampled from a girl aged 10 to 17 with multiple sclerosis. Sequenced: blood. CDR3 DNA sequence: TGCGCCAGCAGCCTCACGGGGGCGGGGAGCTCCTACGAGCAGTACTTC. The encoded protein is CASSLTGAGSSYEQYF.